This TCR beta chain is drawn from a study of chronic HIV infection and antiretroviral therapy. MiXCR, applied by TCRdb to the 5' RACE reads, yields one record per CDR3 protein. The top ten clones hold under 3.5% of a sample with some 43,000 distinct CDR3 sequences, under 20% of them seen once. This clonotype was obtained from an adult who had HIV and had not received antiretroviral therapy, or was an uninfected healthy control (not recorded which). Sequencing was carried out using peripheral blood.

The CDR3 DNA follows: TGTGCCTGGAGTCTCCCTCCCGGGATAACCGGGGAGCTGTTTTTT. Protein sequence: CAWSLPPGITGELFF. The chain has TRBV30 and TRBJ2-2, with TRBD2 as a possible D gene (5 bases). Trimming took 2 bases from V and 5 from J, leaving 15 bases between them. The CDR3 length is 15 residues. Germline V gene lookup returns CDR1 GTSNPN and CDR2 SVGIG (reference sequence).